The present TCR beta chain was sequenced within a study of long-term antiretroviral therapy in people with HIV. The V and J ends lost 5 bases and 8 bases, in that order; junction bases with no gene match: 9. This CDR3 is 17 amino acids long. Per the germline V gene, CDR1 is SEHNR and CDR2 is FQNEAQ (reference sequence). Study-wide results and caveats: Viral resistance, ART adherence and therapy changes all lacked available data. Following ART, diversity rose but still fell short of transplant donor controls.

This clone was counted once. Its target is unknown. Version v3.0 of the immunoSEQ assay ran at survey level. Assay: immunoSEQ multiplex PCR; the TCRdb copy retains only in-frame clones and omits some. This sample has some 16,000 clones, with more than 75% found just once. The chain links TRBV7-9 to TRBJ2-1; 16 nucleotides line up with TRBD2. The sequencing used unsorted PBMCs, collected 0.5 years after starting antiretroviral therapy. This receptor was taken from a woman aged 40 to 49 with HIV. CDR3 region: CASSPGLAGGPGDEQFF. The CDR3 DNA follows: TGTGCCAGCAGCCCGGGACTAGCGGGAGGGCCAGGTGATGAGCAGTTCTTC.